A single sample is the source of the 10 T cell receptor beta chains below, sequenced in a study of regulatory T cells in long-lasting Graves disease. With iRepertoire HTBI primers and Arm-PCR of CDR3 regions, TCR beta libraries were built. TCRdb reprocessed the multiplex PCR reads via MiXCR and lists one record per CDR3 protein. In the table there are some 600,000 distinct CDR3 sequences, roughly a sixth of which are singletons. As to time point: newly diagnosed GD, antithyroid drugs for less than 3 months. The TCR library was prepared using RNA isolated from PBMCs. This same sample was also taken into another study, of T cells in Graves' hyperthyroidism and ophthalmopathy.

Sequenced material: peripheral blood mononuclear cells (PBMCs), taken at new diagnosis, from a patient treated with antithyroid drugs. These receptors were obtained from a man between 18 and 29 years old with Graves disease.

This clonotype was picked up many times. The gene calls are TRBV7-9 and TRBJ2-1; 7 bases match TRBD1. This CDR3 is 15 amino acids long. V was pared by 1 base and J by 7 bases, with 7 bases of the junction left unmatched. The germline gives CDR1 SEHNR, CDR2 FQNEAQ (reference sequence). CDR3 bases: TGTGCCAGCAGCTTAGGGCAGGGGGTAGGGAATGAGCAGTTCTTC. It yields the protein CASSLGQGVGNEQFF.

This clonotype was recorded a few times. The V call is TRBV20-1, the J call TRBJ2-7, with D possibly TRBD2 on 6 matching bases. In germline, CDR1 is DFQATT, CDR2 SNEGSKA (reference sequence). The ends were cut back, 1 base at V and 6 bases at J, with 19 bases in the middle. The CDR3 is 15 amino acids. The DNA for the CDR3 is TGCAGTGCTAGAGCTCGGGCGGGACCCACTCGCGAGCAGTACTTC. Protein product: CSARARAGPTREQYF.

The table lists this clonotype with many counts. Here the CDR3 DNA reads TGTGCCAGCAGCCAAGGGGTAGGATGGAACACTGAAGCTTTCTTT. Translation: CASSQGVGWNTEAFF. The V and J genes are TRBV3-1 and TRBJ1-1; D is unresolved. Germline CDR1 and CDR2: LGHDT and YNNKEL (reference sequence). The CDR3 contains 15 residues. Trimming removed 1 base at V and 1 base at J, with 10 bases between.

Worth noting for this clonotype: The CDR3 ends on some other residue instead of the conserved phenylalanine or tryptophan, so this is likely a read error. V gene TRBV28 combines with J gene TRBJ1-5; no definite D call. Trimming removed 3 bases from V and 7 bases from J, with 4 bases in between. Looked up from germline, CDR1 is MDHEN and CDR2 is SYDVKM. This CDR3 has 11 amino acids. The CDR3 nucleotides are TGTGCCAGCAGTTTGGGACAGCCCCAGCATCTT. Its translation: CASSLGQPQHL.

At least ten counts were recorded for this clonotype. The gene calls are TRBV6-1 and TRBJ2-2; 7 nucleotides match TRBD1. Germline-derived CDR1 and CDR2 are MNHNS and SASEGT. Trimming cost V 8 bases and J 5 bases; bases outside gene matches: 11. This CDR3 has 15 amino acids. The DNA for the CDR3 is TGTGCCAGCTGCGAGGGACAGATAAAAACCGGGGAGCTGTTTTTT. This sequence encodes CASCEGQIKTGELFF.

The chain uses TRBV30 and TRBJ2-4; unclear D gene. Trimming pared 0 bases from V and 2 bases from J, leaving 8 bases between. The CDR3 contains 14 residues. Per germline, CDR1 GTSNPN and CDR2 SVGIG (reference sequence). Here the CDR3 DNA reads TGTGCCTGGAGTGTCCTCATGTCCAAAAACATTCAGTACTTC. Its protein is CAWSVLMSKNIQYF.

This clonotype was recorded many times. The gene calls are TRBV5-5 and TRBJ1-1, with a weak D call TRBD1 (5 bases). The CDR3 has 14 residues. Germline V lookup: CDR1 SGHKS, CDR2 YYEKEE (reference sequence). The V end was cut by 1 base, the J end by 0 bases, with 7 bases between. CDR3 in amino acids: CASSLWGMNTEAFF. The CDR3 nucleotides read TGTGCCAGCAGCTTGTGGGGGATGAACACTGAAGCTTTCTTT.

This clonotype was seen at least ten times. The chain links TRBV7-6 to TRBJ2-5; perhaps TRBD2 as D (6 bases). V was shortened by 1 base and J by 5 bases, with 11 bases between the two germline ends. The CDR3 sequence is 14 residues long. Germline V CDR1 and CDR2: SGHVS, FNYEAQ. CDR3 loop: CASSLVDGGETQYF. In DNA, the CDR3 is TGTGCCAGCAGCTTAGTGGACGGAGGGGAGACCCAGTACTTC.

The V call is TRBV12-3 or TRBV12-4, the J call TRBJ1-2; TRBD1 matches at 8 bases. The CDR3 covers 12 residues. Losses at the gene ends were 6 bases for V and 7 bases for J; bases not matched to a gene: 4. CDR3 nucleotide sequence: TGTGCCAGCAGCCTGACAGGGGTTGGCTACACCTTC. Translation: CASSLTGVGYTF.

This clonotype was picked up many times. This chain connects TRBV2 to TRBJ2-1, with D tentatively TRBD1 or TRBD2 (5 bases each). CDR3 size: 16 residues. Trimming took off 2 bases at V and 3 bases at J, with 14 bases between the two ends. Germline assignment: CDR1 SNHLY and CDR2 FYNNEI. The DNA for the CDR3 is TGTGCCAGCAGTGAACCCGGGGCTACCCTCTACAATGAGCAGTTCTTC. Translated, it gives CASSEPGATLYNEQFF. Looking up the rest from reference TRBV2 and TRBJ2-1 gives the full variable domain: EPEVTQTPSHQVTQMGQEVILRCVPISNHLYFYWYRQILGQKVEFLVSFYNNEISEKSEIFDDQFSVERPDGSNFTLKIRSTKLEDSAMYFCASSEPGATLYNEQFFGPGTRLTVL.